The sequence of this TCR beta chain was determined in a study of identical twins. TCRdb passed the 5' RACE reads through MiXCR, listing each CDR3 protein once. The data show hundreds of thousands of distinct CDR3 sequences, approximately 7% seen once. In germline, CDR1 is DFQATT, CDR2 SNEGSKA (reference sequence). Trimming shortened V by 5 bases and J by 7 bases, and 17 bases separated the two germline ends. This CDR3 contains 13 residues. This clonotype was detected a few times. Its target is not known. Overall study results and limits: The conclusions drew on cross-sectional statistical analysis instead of tracking the same donors. Alpha sequences that were out-of-frame and twin-shared showed an excess of low generation probability. Carriage of fewer insertions was seen in abundant cord blood beta clonotypes, whereas memory repertoires showed none. For out-of-frame beta sequences, excess twin sharing was weaker.

The same data also went into a second study, on yellow fever vaccine responses in identical twins.

The receptor comes from a woman between 18 and 29 years old in good health. J is TRBJ2-5 and V is TRBV20-1, with D unresolved. The specimen sequenced was memory (CD45RO+) T cells sorted from blood. The CDR3 nucleotides are TGCAGTGCTCCTACAAGTCTCACAGTGACCCAGTACTTC. Its translation is CSAPTSLTVTQYF.